Each of the 17 T cell receptor beta chains below was sequenced from the same sample in a study of blood T cells in healthy people across ages. With a J-beta primer mix and a sample-barcoded 5' primer, a second PCR ran about 7 to 12 cycles. TCRdb called the 5' RACE reads again in MiXCR, with one record for every CDR3 protein. The table records hundreds of thousands of distinct CDR3 sequences, under 45% of them present only once. The sample comprised blood. These receptors were taken from a man aged 55 to 70 in good health.

The chain uses TRBV9 and TRBJ2-5; 11 nucleotides agree with TRBD2. Germline CDR1 reads SGDLS; CDR2 reads YYNGEE. Losses at the gene ends were 1 base for V and 5 bases for J; bases not matched to a gene: 4. There are 15 residues in the CDR3. The chain's CDR3 is CASSVTSGGSETQYF. In DNA form, the CDR3 reads TGTGCCAGCAGCGTAACTAGCGGGGGTTCGGAGACCCAGTACTTC.

The V call is TRBV14, the J call TRBJ2-3, with a possible D match to TRBD1 (5 bases). Germline CDR1 reads SGHDN; CDR2 reads FVKESK. The CDR3 is 14 residues long. V lost 5 bases to trimming and J lost 1 base, with 10 bases between them. CDR3: CASSTQGGTDTQYF. The CDR3 DNA is TGTGCCAGCAGCACACAAGGGGGCACAGATACGCAGTATTTT.

The genes are TRBV15 and TRBJ1-1; no firm D call. From germline, CDR1 is LNHNV and CDR2 YYDKDF (reference sequence). V lost 1 base to trimming and J lost 4 bases, with 16 bases between them. The CDR3 extends over 16 amino acids. CDR3 protein: CATSRVFGVGSTEAFF. For the CDR3, the DNA is TGTGCCACCAGCAGAGTTTTCGGGGTCGGTAGCACTGAAGCTTTCTTT.

In this sample, this clonotype turned up a few times. The chain combines TRBV7-2 with TRBJ2-1; 13 nucleotides agree with TRBD2. The CDR3 is made up of 15 amino acids. Germline V lookup: CDR1 SGHTA, CDR2 FQGNSA. Trimming at V came to 5 bases and at J to 9 bases, leaving 7 bases not matched to a gene. The CDR3 DNA is TGTGCCAGCAGCGTCCCGGGACTAGCGGGGAGTGAGCAGTTCTTC. Translation: CASSVPGLAGSEQFF.

This clonotype has a handful of counts. The chain combines TRBV7-2 with TRBJ1-5; no clear D gene. Trimming stripped 1 base from V and 4 bases from J, with 8 bases between. The germline V gene has CDR1 SGHTA and CDR2 FQGNSA. The CDR3 has 14 amino acids. CDR3 bases: TGTGCCAGCAGCTTAGTCCAGGTTAATCAGCCCCAGCATTTT. This encodes CASSLVQVNQPQHF.

This clonotype was seen only a few times. This chain joins TRBV6-6 and TRBJ2-3; D is perhaps TRBD2 (5 bases). With 5 bases removed from V and 11 bases from J, the gap between germline ends came to 17 bases. The germline V gene has CDR1 MNHNY and CDR2 SVGAGI (reference sequence). The CDR3 has 13 residues. This CDR3 is CASSDMPGNGQYF. CDR3 DNA: TGTGCCAGCAGTGACATGCCCGGGAATGGGCAGTATTTT.

This clonotype showed up many times. The rearrangement uses TRBV4-1 and TRBJ2-7, with 7 bases lining up with TRBD1. In germline, CDR1 is MGHRA, CDR2 YSYEKL. The CDR3 length is 14 residues. J lost 1 base, V lost 6 bases, and 6 bases had no gene match. CDR3 region: CASSLNRGSYEQYF. The CDR3 bases are TGCGCCAGCAGTCTTAACAGGGGATCCTACGAGCAGTACTTC.

The rearrangement links TRBV7-9 to TRBJ2-1; the D call may be TRBD1 or TRBD2 (5 bases each). V lost 5 bases and J 2 bases, leaving 13 bases between the germline ends. CDR1 SEHNR and CDR2 FQNEAQ come from the germline V gene (reference sequence). The CDR3 consists of 15 residues. CDR3 sequence (DNA): TGTGCCAGCAGCCTCCGGGACGGAACCTACAATGAGCAGTTCTTC. This encodes CASSLRDGTYNEQFF.

The chain has TRBV18 and TRBJ2-7; 10 bases are a match to TRBD1. CDR1 and CDR2 from the germline V gene are KGHSH and LQKENI. The CDR3 spans 14 residues. The V and J ends lost 3 bases and 7 bases, in that order; junction bases with no gene match: 6. In DNA, the CDR3 is TGTGCCAGCTCACCGGGACAGGGGCGAAATGAGCAGTACTTC. Its translation: CASSPGQGRNEQYF.

The chain joins TRBV27 to TRBJ1-1; D is undetermined. The V end was cut by 8 bases, the J end by 0 bases, with 13 bases between. The CDR3 length is 14 residues. Per germline, CDR1 MNHEY and CDR2 SMNVEV (reference sequence). The CDR3 DNA reads TGTGCCAGCCGCCGAGTCGATATGAACACTGAAGCTTTCTTT. Translated: CASRRVDMNTEAFF.

The chain is built from TRBV6-4 and TRBJ2-1; D unresolved. V was shortened by 5 bases and J by 0 bases, with 14 bases between the two germline ends. This CDR3 contains 16 residues. Germline values: CDR1 MRHNA, CDR2 SNTAGT. The CDR3 reads CASSRTGSSSYNEQFF. The CDR3 DNA reads as TGTGCCAGCAGTCGGACGGGCTCGAGCTCCTACAATGAGCAGTTCTTC.

This clonotype has just a few counts. V usage is TRBV12-3 or TRBV12-4 and J usage is TRBJ2-7; TRBD1 matches at 7 bases. With V trimmed by 1 base and J by 5 bases, 8 bases remained unmatched. The CDR3 has 15 residues. CDR3 region: CASSLEFGQGDEQYF. The DNA of the CDR3 is TGTGCCAGCAGTTTAGAGTTTGGGCAGGGGGACGAGCAGTACTTC.

This clonotype was seen a handful of times. This chain uses TRBV5-5 with TRBJ1-2, with D perhaps TRBD1 (6 bases). The CDR3 contains 15 residues. V was shortened by 3 bases and J by 7 bases, with 19 bases between the two germline ends. Germline V CDR1 and CDR2: SGHKS, YYEKEE (reference sequence). In DNA form, the CDR3 reads TGTGCCAGCAGCTCTCAAACCACAGGGCTGGGTGGCTACACCTTC. Translation: CASSSQTTGLGGYTF.

With regard to this clonotype: A junction end diverges from the germline sequence, so it may reflect a read error. This chain connects TRBV4-3 to TRBJ1-2; TRBD1 aligns across 10 bases. Germline V gives CDR1 LGHNA, CDR2 YSLEER. This CDR3 is 17 amino acids long. CDR3 sequence: CASGQDGWTGGDYGYTF. CDR3 bases: TGCGCCAGCGGCCAAGATGGGTGGACAGGGGGTGACTATGGCTACACCTTC.

This chain links TRBV20-1 with TRBJ1-6; 8 bases match TRBD1. There are 13 residues in the CDR3. V shed 3 bases, J shed 10 bases, and the junction held 5 bases outside the gene matches. Germline loops: CDR1 DFQATT, CDR2 SNEGSKA (reference sequence). The CDR3 nucleotides read TGCAGTGCTAGCCGGACAGGGTTCTCACCCCTCCACTTT. Protein sequence: CSASRTGFSPLHF.

The rearrangement uses TRBV30 and TRBJ1-5; tentatively, D is TRBD1 (6 bases). The V end was cut by 3 bases, the J end by 6 bases, with 18 bases between. Germline CDR1 is GTSNPN and CDR2 is SVGIG (reference sequence). The CDR3 is 15 amino acids. For the CDR3, the DNA is TGTGCCTGGAGCGAGGGACACGGGATGGGTCAGCCCCAGCATTTT. It codes for CAWSEGHGMGQPQHF.

This chain uses TRBV16 with TRBJ1-1; no firm D call. CDR1 is KGHSY and CDR2 is FQNENV in the germline V gene. V shed 1 base and J shed 5 bases, with 17 bases lying between them. The CDR3 extends over 16 amino acids. This CDR3 is CASSQLTGPYRTEAFF. The CDR3 DNA reads as TGTGCCAGCAGCCAATTGACCGGGCCCTACAGAACTGAAGCTTTCTTT.